This TCR beta chain was retrieved from a study of blood T cells in healthy people across ages. Regarding the study as a whole: Higher diversity and more naive CD4+ cells were features of long-lived donors, compared to aged donors. Not knowing donor CMV status may have confounded expanded clonotype changes.

Only a few counts were recorded for this clonotype. The antigen is not known. The length of the CDR3 is 14 residues. The germline V gene encodes CDR1 SGHTA and CDR2 FQGNSA. V lost 0 bases to trimming and J lost 5 bases, with 10 bases between them. Then a second PCR, running about 6 to 11 cycles, was carried out with a sample-barcoded 5' primer and a J-beta primer mix. Each CDR3 protein is one row after TCRdb ran MiXCR on the 5' RACE reads. The sample contains roughly 1.9 million distinct CDR3 sequences, 35% to 50% of which appear only once. The material sequenced was blood. The V and J genes are TRBV7-2 and TRBJ1-2; no definite D call. This receptor was identified in a human donor in good health. Here the CDR3 reads CASSLAVQFYGYTF. CDR3 nucleotides: TGTGCCAGCAGCTTAGCCGTACAGTTTTATGGCTACACCTTC.